This paragraph covers one T cell receptor beta chain sequence. The V gene end was trimmed by 6 bases and the J gene end by 9 bases; junction bases not matched to a gene: 4. CDR1 is SGHAT and CDR2 is FQNNGV in the germline V gene. CDR3 length equals 13 residues. Original analysis: Reference gene primer amplification gave estimated nucleated cell counts. The protocol was immunoSEQ multiplex PCR, while the TCRdb copy is restricted to in-frame clones and leaves out a portion. The DNA gave D and trimming, while V, J and clone size come from that table. Of roughly 70,000 clones listed, roughly nine tenths are singletons. This record comes from a study of blood T cell repertoires in COVID-19. About the research overall: Nucleic acid was either cDNA or gDNA, and it came from T cells, B-cell-depleted T cells, or PBMCs.

The source is a man aged 45-60 years with acute or convalescent COVID-19. The chain couples TRBV11-2 to TRBJ1-6; 8 bases are shared with TRBD1. Sequenced sample: peripheral blood. The CDR3 coding sequence is TGTGCCAGCAGAGGACAGGGAGTTTCACCCCTCCACTTT. This translates into CASRGQGVSPLHF.